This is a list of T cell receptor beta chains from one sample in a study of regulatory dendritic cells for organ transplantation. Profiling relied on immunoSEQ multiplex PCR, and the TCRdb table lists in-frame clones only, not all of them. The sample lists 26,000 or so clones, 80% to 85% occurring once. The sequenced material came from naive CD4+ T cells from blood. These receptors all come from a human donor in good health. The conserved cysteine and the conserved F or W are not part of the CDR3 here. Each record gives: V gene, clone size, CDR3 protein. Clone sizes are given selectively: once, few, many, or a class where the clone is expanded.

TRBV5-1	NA	ASSSSQNTEAF
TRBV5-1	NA	ASSLVARRDGYT
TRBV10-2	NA	ASSGTSGGAANTGELF
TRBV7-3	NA	ASSDTGTGGGDTQY
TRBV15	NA	ATSADQGSGNTIY
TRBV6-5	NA	ASSVPGVDTQY
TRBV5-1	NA	ASSPGRLWGQGARNTEAF
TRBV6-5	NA	ASSFSGTSGREQF
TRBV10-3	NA	AAGRGGRGGELF
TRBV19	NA	ASINSFHRGGSWNTGELF
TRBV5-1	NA	ASSWVAGQGIEETQY
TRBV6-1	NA	ASSDGQDYGYT
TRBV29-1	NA	SVRTGDYGYT
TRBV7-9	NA	ASSLRGGPNEQF
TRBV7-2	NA	ASSLQGQSNQPQH
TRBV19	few	ASSITSTGMGQPQH
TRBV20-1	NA	SASNTDTQY
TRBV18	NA	ASSPSPDRATEAF
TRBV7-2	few	ASSPGLAGELF